This is a list of T cell receptor beta chains from one sample in a study of cytomegalovirus exposure and HLA in healthy donors. Method: immunoSEQ multiplex PCR; TCRdb's copy keeps in-frame clones and lacks some. The sample yields fewer than 200,000 clones, roughly 79% seen once. Input material: PBMCs. The receptors shown here come from a woman aged 50 to 60 in good health and CMV-seronegative. CDR3s include the opening cysteine and the closing phenylalanine or tryptophan. A D gene is named only where the DNA matches it firmly. Some rows mark clone size as missing; the rest say once, few, many or name a class of expanded clone.

TRBD2,15,.,TRBV6-1,TRBJ2-3,CASSSRTSGVDTQYF,TGTGCCAGCAGTTCGCGGACTAGCGGGGTCGATACGCAGTATTTT
.,16,once,TRBV18,TRBJ2-3,CASSPRDFSSTDTQYF,TGTGCCAGCTCACCCCGGGACTTTTCTAGCACAGATACGCAGTATTTT
.,13,once,TRBV7-2,TRBJ1-5,CASSLDTDQPQHF,TGTGCCAGCAGCTTAGATACAGACCAGCCCCAGCATTTT
TRBD1,15,.,TRBV27,TRBJ2-1,CASSPTGGRNNEQFF,TGTGCCAGCAGTCCGACAGGGGGCCGGAACAATGAGCAGTTCTTC
TRBD2,12,.,TRBV6-5,TRBJ2-1,CASSLGTSEQFF,TGTGCCAGCAGTTTAGGGACTAGTGAGCAGTTCTTC
TRBD1,13,.,TRBV11-3,TRBJ2-5,CASSPDRGETQYF,TGTGCCAGCAGCCCTGACAGGGGAGAGACCCAGTACTTC
TRBD1,14,.,TRBV13,TRBJ1-4,CASSRQGVNEKLFF,TGTGCCAGCAGCCGACAGGGCGTTAATGAAAAACTGTTTTTT
.,14,once,TRBV14,TRBJ2-1,CASSPPGGYNEQFF,TGTGCCAGCAGCCCACCCGGAGGGTACAATGAGCAGTTCTTC
.,14,once,TRBV19,TRBJ2-2,CASSSPSNTGELFF,TGTGCCAGTAGTTCCCCTTCGAACACCGGGGAGCTGTTTTTT
.,19,.,TRBV5-4,TRBJ2-6,CASSSPVGGGSRGANVLTF,TGTGCCAGCAGCTCGCCCGTGGGCGGAGGGTCTCGCGGGGCCAACGTCCTGACTTTC
TRBD1,15,.,TRBV28,TRBJ1-4,CASSFGDRALTKLFF,TGTGCCAGCAGTTTCGGGGACAGGGCCCTGACAAAACTGTTTTTT
.,14,.,TRBV13,TRBJ2-7,CASSLGLSGREQYF,TGTGCCAGCAGCTTAGGCCTGTCAGGGCGCGAGCAGTACTTC
TRBD1,11,.,TRBV20-1,TRBJ2-7,CSAKTGNEQYF,TGCAGTGCCAAGACAGGGAATGAGCAGTACTTC
.,14,.,TRBV28,TRBJ1-2,CASSPPRGPYGYTF,TGTGCCAGCAGTCCCCCCCGGGGTCCCTATGGCTACACCTTC
TRBD1,15,once,TRBV10-3,TRBJ1-5,CAISEFDRGNQPQHF,TGTGCCATCAGTGAGTTCGACAGGGGCAATCAGCCCCAGCATTTT
TRBD2,15,.,TRBV18,TRBJ2-3,CASSPGLGTTDTQYF,TGTGCCAGCTCACCGGGACTAGGGACTACAGATACGCAGTATTTT
TRBD2,19,.,TRBV7-6,TRBJ2-4,CASSPLGTSGSRTKNIQYF,TGTGCCAGCAGCCCCCTGGGGACTAGCGGGAGTCGAACCAAAAACATTCAGTACTTC